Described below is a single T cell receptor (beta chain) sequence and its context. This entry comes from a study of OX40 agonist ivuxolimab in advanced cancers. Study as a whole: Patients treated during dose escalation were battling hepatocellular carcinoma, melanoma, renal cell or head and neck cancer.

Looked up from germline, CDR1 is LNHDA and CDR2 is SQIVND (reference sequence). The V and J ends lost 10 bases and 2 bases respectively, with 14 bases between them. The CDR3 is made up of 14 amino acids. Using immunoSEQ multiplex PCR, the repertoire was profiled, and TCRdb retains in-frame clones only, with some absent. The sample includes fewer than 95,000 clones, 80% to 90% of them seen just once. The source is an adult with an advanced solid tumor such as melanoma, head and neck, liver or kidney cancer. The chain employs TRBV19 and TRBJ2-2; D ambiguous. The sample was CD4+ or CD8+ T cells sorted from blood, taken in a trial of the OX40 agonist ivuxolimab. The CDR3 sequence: CATHPGPNTGELFF. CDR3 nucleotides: TGTGCCACCCATCCGGGCCCTAACACCGGGGAGCTGTTTTTT.